Following are 9 T cell receptor beta chains from one sample sequenced in a study of regulatory T cells in long-lasting Graves disease. The sample's time point: newly diagnosed GD, antithyroid drugs for less than 3 months. PBMC-derived RNA was used for the TCR library. Assembly of TCR beta libraries relied on iRepertoire HTBI primers together with Arm-PCR of CDR3 regions. TCRdb ran MiXCR on the multiplex PCR reads and lists one entry per CDR3 protein. The sample has 540,000 or so distinct CDR3 sequences; 13% are singletons. The sample also formed part of further work on T cells in Graves' hyperthyroidism and ophthalmopathy.

The sequenced sample was peripheral blood mononuclear cells (PBMCs), obtained at new diagnosis, from a patient treated with antithyroid drugs. These receptor sequences come from a man aged 25 to 45 with Graves disease.

This clonotype was recorded many times. The CDR3 sequence is CASSEAQPDEQYF. The DNA for the CDR3 is TGTGCCAGCAGTGAAGCGCAGCCGGACGAGCAGTACTTC. The chain uses TRBV6-1 and TRBJ2-7; the D is unclear. V was shortened by 0 bases and J by 5 bases, with 8 bases between the two germline ends. The V gene's germline CDR1 is MNHNS and CDR2 SASEGT. The CDR3 is made up of 13 amino acids.

This clonotype was picked up a small number of times. The chain uses TRBV30 and TRBJ2-5; D not resolved. CDR3 length: 15 residues. Germline CDR1 is GTSNPN and CDR2 is SVGIG (reference sequence). V was cut by 2 bases and J by 5 bases, with 18 bases left in between. The CDR3 reads CAWSPKGIFGETQYF. Here the CDR3 DNA reads TGTGCCTGGAGTCCAAAGGGTATTTTTGGGGAGACCCAGTACTTC.

The table lists this clonotype with many counts. J is TRBJ2-7 and V is TRBV20-1; 12 nucleotides align to TRBD2. The V gene's germline CDR1 is DFQATT and CDR2 SNEGSKA (reference sequence). V was pared by 5 bases and J by 7 bases, with 6 bases of the junction left unmatched. CDR3 length: 13 residues. CDR3 loop: CSAPTSGRWEQYF. In DNA form, the CDR3 reads TGCAGTGCTCCGACTAGCGGGAGATGGGAGCAGTACTTC.

This clonotype was observed a handful of times. The chain employs TRBV18 and TRBJ2-1; 8 bases are a match to TRBD2. The length of the CDR3 is 18 residues. Germline CDR1 and CDR2: KGHSH and LQKENI. Trimming at V came to 3 bases and at J to 1 base, leaving 11 bases not matched to a gene. This CDR3 is CASSPGGAGVPSYNEQFF. Here the CDR3 DNA reads TGTGCCAGCTCACCGGGGGGAGCGGGAGTGCCGTCCTACAATGAGCAGTTCTTC.

This chain uses TRBV30 with TRBJ2-1; 11 nucleotides align to TRBD2. From germline, CDR1 is GTSNPN and CDR2 SVGIG (reference sequence). Germline trimming cut 0 bases from V and 7 bases from J; bases unmatched to any gene: 8. This CDR3 is 16 amino acids long. CDR3 sequence reads: CAWSVDSGRARNEQFF. The CDR3, as DNA: TGTGCCTGGAGTGTTGATAGCGGGAGGGCGAGGAATGAGCAGTTCTTC.

This clonotype was detected only a few times. The rearrangement links TRBV9 to TRBJ2-1; a possible D gene is TRBD2 (6 bases). CDR1 is SGDLS and CDR2 is YYNGEE in the germline V gene. This CDR3 has 14 residues. V lost 7 bases to trimming and J lost 4 bases, with 15 bases between them. In DNA, the CDR3 is TGTGCCAGCCGCGCGAGCGGGCTGTACAATGAGCAGTTCTTC. It yields the protein CASRASGLYNEQFF.

This clonotype was found many times. The chain joins TRBV20-1 to TRBJ1-1; D is undetermined. The V end lost 6 bases, the J end lost 0 bases, and 8 bases lay between the germline ends. This CDR3 region has 12 residues. CDR1 is DFQATT, CDR2 SNEGSKA, per germline (reference sequence). The CDR3 region has the DNA TGCAGTGCCCAGCCGATGAACACTGAAGCTTTCTTT. It yields the protein CSAQPMNTEAFF.

The rearrangement links TRBV5-1 to TRBJ1-3; D unclear. CDR3 length equals 16 residues. Germline CDR1 and CDR2: SGHRS and YFSETQ. The V end was cut by 0 bases, the J end by 0 bases, with 10 bases between. CDR3 loop: CASSLGAGYSGNTIYF. CDR3 in DNA: TGCGCCAGCAGCTTGGGGGCAGGTTACTCTGGAAACACCATATATTTT.

The sample holds many counts of this clonotype. CDR3 coding DNA: TGTGCCAGCAGGGCAGGGGGTCGAGAGACCCAGTACTTC. This encodes CASRAGGRETQYF. This chain connects TRBV2 to TRBJ2-5, with TRBD1 matching 7 bases. The junction had 5 bases not matched to a gene; V was cut back by 6 bases and J by 4 bases. Germline lookup yields CDR1 SNHLY and CDR2 FYNNEI. This CDR3 has 13 residues.